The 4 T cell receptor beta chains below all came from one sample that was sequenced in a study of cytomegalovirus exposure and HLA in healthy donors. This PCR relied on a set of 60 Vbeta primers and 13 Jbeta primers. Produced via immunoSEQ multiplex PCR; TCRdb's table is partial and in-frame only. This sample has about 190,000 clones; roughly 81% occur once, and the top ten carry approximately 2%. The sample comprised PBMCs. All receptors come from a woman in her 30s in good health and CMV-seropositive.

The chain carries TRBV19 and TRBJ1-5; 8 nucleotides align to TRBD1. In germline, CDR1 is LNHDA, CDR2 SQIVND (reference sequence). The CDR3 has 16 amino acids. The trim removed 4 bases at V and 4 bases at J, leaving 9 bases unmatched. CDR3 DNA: TGTGCCAGTAGTACCCCAGGACAGGGCCAAAATCAGCCCCAGCATTTT. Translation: CASSTPGQGQNQPQHF. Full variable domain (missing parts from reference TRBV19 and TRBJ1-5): DGGITQSPKYLFRKEGQNVTLSCEQNLNHDAMYWYRQDPGQGLRLIYYSQIVNDFQKGDIAEGYSVSREKKESFPLTVTSAQKNPTAFYLCASSTPGQGQNQPQHFGDGTRLSIL.

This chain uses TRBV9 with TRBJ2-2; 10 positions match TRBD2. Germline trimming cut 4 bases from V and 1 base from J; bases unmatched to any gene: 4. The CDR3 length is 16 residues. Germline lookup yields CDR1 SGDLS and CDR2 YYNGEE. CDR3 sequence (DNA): TGTGCCAGCAGCCCCCGGACTAGCGGGAACACCGGGGAGCTGTTTTTT. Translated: CASSPRTSGNTGELFF.

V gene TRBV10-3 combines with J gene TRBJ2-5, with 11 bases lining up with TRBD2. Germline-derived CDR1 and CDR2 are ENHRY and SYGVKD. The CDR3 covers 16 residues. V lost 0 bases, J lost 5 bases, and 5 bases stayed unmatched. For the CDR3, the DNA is TGTGCCATCAGTGAGTCGGAACTAGCGGGAGACGAGACCCAGTACTTC. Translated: CAISESELAGDETQYF.

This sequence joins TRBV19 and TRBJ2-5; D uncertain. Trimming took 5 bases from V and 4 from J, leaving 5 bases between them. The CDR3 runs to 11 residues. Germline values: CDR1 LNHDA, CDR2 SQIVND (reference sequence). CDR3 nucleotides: TGTGCCAGTAGTTTCGGAGAGACCCAGTACTTC. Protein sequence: CASSFGETQYF.